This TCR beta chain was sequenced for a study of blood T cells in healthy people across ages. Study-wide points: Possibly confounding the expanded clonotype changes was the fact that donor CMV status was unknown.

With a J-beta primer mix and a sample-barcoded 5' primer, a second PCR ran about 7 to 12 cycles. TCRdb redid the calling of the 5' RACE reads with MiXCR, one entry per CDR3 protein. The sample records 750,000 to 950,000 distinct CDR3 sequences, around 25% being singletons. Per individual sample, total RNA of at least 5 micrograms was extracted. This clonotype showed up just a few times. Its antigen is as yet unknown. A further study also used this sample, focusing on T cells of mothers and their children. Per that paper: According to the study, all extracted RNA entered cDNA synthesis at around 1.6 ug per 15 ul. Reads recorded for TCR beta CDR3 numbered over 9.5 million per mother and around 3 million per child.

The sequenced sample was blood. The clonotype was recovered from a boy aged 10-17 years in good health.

The CDR3 protein is CASIADRGTNEKLFF. The CDR3 DNA reads TGTGCCAGCATTGCCGACAGGGGGACTAATGAAAAACTGTTTTTT. This chain links TRBV2 with TRBJ1-4; TRBD1 matches at 9 bases. There are 15 residues in the CDR3. V trimming: 7 bases; J trimming: 2 bases; junction bases outside the gene matches: 5. Germline-derived CDR1 and CDR2 are SNHLY and FYNNEI.